The next 17 T cell receptor beta chains were all read from a single sample in a study of blood T cells in healthy people across ages. It was with a sample-barcoded 5' primer and a J-beta primer mix that a second PCR of about 6 to 12 cycles was run. TCRdb reprocessed the 5' RACE reads via MiXCR and lists one record per CDR3 protein. The table lists some 1,000,000 distinct CDR3 sequences, around 27% of them singletons. This same sample was also taken into another study, of T cells of mothers and their children.

The specimen was blood. The source is a girl aged 2 to 9 in good health.

This clonotype appeared a few times. J is TRBJ2-3 and V is TRBV5-1; D is undetermined. The ends were cut back, 5 bases at V and 6 bases at J, with 10 bases in the middle. The germline gives CDR1 SGHRS, CDR2 YFSETQ. The CDR3 covers 12 residues. Written as DNA, the CDR3 is TGCGCCAGCAGTAACGAAGTGGATACGCAGTATTTT. Its translation is CASSNEVDTQYF.

For the CDR3, the DNA is TGCAGTGCTAGAAACGCCCCTATCCGTCGGAGGGGACAGCCCCAGCATTTT. Amino acids: CSARNAPIRRRGQPQHF. This sequence joins TRBV20-1 and TRBJ1-5; tentatively, D is TRBD1 (5 bases). Trimming took 2 bases from V and 7 from J, leaving 24 bases between them. This CDR3 spans 17 amino acids. Germline-derived CDR1 and CDR2 are DFQATT and SNEGSKA (reference sequence).

This clonotype was seen ten or more times. This chain uses TRBV20-1 with TRBJ2-1; D gene unclear. There are 13 residues in the CDR3. CDR1 is DFQATT and CDR2 is SNEGSKA in the germline V gene (reference sequence). The CDR3 loop reads CRASANQVNEQFF. Written as DNA, the CDR3 is TGCAGAGCATCCGCCAATCAGGTCAATGAGCAGTTCTTC.

This chain connects TRBV2 to TRBJ2-7; a weak D match, TRBD2 (6 bases). The V gene lost 10 bases and the J gene lost 7 bases, with 20 bases spanning the gap. The CDR3 covers 13 residues. CDR1 is SNHLY, CDR2 FYNNEI, per germline. The CDR3 is CATSGTPVSEQYF. CDR3 bases: TGTGCCACCTCGGGGACTCCCGTAAGTGAGCAGTACTTC.

This clonotype has more than one count but fewer than ten. The CDR3 DNA reads TGTGCCAGCAGCCTATCTACCTTCTCAGGGAGATACACCTACGAGCAGTACTTC. Protein: CASSLSTFSGRYTYEQYF. The chain combines TRBV7-9 with TRBJ2-7; tentatively, D is TRBD1 or TRBD2 (5 bases each). The CDR3 is 18 amino acids. Trimming took 5 bases from V and 2 from J, leaving 25 bases between them. In germline, CDR1 is SEHNR, CDR2 FQNEAQ (reference sequence).

The chain links TRBV7-9 to TRBJ2-1; D possibly matches TRBD1 or TRBD2 (6 bases each). V dropped 5 bases and J dropped 0 bases, with 14 bases sitting between them. The CDR3 consists of 16 residues. Germline V lookup: CDR1 SEHNR, CDR2 FQNEAQ (reference sequence). CDR3 DNA: TGTGCCAGCAGCAACCTTGGAGGGGGCTCCTACAATGAGCAGTTCTTC. This gives the protein CASSNLGGGSYNEQFF.

A few counts support this clonotype. The rearrangement links TRBV19 to TRBJ2-1; no clear D. The CDR3 has 13 amino acids. The V end lost 8 bases, the J end lost 2 bases, and 10 bases lay between the germline ends. Germline assignment: CDR1 LNHDA and CDR2 SQIVND (reference sequence). Written as DNA, the CDR3 is TGTGCCAGTTCCCCGTTGACCTACAATGAGCAGTTCTTC. It encodes CASSPLTYNEQFF.

This chain joins TRBV27 and TRBJ2-5; no definite D call. The closer fit of TRBJ2-7 to the DNA end suggests the J call may be wrong. Germline values: CDR1 MNHEY, CDR2 SMNVEV (reference sequence). The CDR3 contains 15 residues. This CDR3 reads CASSLMWAASYEQYF. The CDR3 nucleotides are TGTGCCAGCAGTTTAATGTGGGCAGCCTCCTACGAGCAGTACTTC.

The sample holds a few counts of this clonotype. The chain links TRBV3-1 to TRBJ1-2, with D possibly TRBD1 on 6 matching bases. From germline, CDR1 is LGHDT and CDR2 YNNKEL (reference sequence). There are 15 residues in the CDR3. Trimming took 2 bases from V and 6 from J, leaving 16 bases between them. Here the CDR3 reads CASSQTGQVKNGYTF. The CDR3 region has the DNA TGTGCCAGCAGCCAAACAGGGCAAGTAAAAAATGGCTACACCTTC.

V and J are TRBV7-9 and TRBJ2-7, with TRBD2 matching over 10 bases. CDR3 length equals 15 residues. Trimming at V came to 1 base and at J to 5 bases, leaving 5 bases not matched to a gene. The V gene's germline CDR1 is SEHNR and CDR2 FQNEAQ (reference sequence). CDR3 region: CASSLGPAGGHEQYF. The CDR3 bases are TGTGCCAGCAGCTTAGGCCCAGCGGGAGGGCACGAGCAGTACTTC.

This clonotype was recorded a few times. CDR3 sequence reads: CASSGYRSYNSPLHF. Here the CDR3 DNA reads TGTGCCAGCAGCGGTTATCGGTCCTATAATTCACCCCTCCACTTT. This sequence joins TRBV21-1 and TRBJ1-6. TRBV21-1 is recorded as a pseudogene. CDR3 length equals 15 residues.

This clonotype was seen a few times. V gene TRBV2 combines with J gene TRBJ1-1; D uncertain. Between the trimmed V and J ends, which lost 4 bases and 1 base, there was a span of 4 bases. This CDR3 is 12 amino acids long. The germline V gene has CDR1 SNHLY and CDR2 FYNNEI. CDR3 coding DNA: TGTGCCAGCAGTGCAGAGAACACTGAAGCTTTCTTT. Translating gives CASSAENTEAFF.

The J gene is TRBJ1-4, the V gene TRBV15, with 8 bases matching TRBD1. CDR1 and CDR2 (germline): LNHNV, YYDKDF (reference sequence). This CDR3 contains 14 residues. Trimming took 5 bases from V and 7 from J; bases not matched to a gene: 6. CDR3 bases: TGTGCCACCAGCGTAGGACAGGGAGGTGAAAAACTGTTTTTT. This encodes CATSVGQGGEKLFF. The full variable domain, rest sourced from reference TRBV15 and TRBJ1-4, is DAMVIQNPRYQVTQFGKPVTLSCSQTLNHNVMYWYQQKSSQAPKLLFHYYDKDFNNEADTPDNFQSRRPNTSFCFLDIRSPGLGDTAMYLCATSVGQGGEKLFFGSGTQLSVL.

V is TRBV29-1 and J is TRBJ2-7, with D uncertain. Germline loops: CDR1 SQVTM, CDR2 ANQGSEA. V was clipped by 1 base and J by 2 bases, with 12 bases between them. This CDR3 has 14 amino acids. CDR3 protein: CSVEGSATTYEQYF. The CDR3 DNA follows: TGCAGCGTTGAAGGCTCGGCGACCACCTACGAGCAGTACTTC.

This sequence joins TRBV7-9 and TRBJ2-4; the D gene could be TRBD1 or TRBD2 (5 bases each). Per the germline V gene, CDR1 is SEHNR and CDR2 is FQNEAQ (reference sequence). The CDR3 is 14 residues long. Trimming cost V 8 bases and J 3 bases, with 14 bases left between them. As DNA, the CDR3 is TGTGCCAGCGAGGGTGGACATAGCAAAAACATTCAGTACTTC. It codes for CASEGGHSKNIQYF. Complete variable domain (other parts from reference TRBV7-9 and TRBJ2-4): DTGVSQNPRHKITKRGQNVTFRCDPISEHNRLYWYRQTLGQGPEFLTYFQNEAQLEKSRLLSDRFSAERPKGSFSTLEIQRTEQGDSAMYLCASEGGHSKNIQYFGAGTRLSVL.

This clonotype occurred a few times. This rearrangement joins TRBV12-3 or TRBV12-4 to TRBJ1-1; D might be TRBD1 (5 bases). The CDR3 totals 15 residues. Trimming pared 1 base from V and 0 bases from J, leaving 9 bases between. CDR3 coding DNA: TGTGCCAGCAGTTTAGGTGGGGCCATGAACACTGAAGCTTTCTTT. It specifies CASSLGGAMNTEAFF.

The rearrangement links TRBV25-1 to TRBJ1-4, with 7 bases identical to TRBD1. This CDR3 has 14 amino acids. V trimming: 3 bases; J trimming: 8 bases; junction bases outside the gene matches: 6. The germline V gene encodes CDR1 MGHDK and CDR2 SYGVNS. The CDR3 DNA reads TGTGCCAGCAGTGAGGCAGGGGGTGAGGAAAAACTGTTTTTT. It is translated as CASSEAGGEEKLFF.